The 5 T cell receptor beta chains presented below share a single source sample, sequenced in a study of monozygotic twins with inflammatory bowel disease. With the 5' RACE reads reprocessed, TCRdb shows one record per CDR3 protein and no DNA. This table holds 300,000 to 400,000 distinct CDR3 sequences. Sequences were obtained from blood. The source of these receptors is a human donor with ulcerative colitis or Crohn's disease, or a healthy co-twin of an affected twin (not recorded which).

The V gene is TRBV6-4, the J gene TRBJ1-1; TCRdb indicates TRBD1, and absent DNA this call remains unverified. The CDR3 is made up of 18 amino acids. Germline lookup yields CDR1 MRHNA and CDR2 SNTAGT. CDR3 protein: CASSPQPHESGTYTEAFF.

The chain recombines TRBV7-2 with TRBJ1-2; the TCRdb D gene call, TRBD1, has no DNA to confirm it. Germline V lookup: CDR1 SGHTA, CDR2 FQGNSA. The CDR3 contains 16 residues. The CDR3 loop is CASSKTRDADGRGYTF.

The CDR3 loop reads CASSLVQGGGSSPLHF. The chain links TRBV5-5 to TRBJ1-6; checking the TCRdb D call of TRBD1 is not possible without DNA. This CDR3 has 16 residues. Germline assignment: CDR1 SGHKS and CDR2 YYEKEE (reference sequence). The full variable domain, rest sourced from reference TRBV5-5 and TRBJ1-6, is DAGVTQSPTHLIKTRGQQVTLRCSPISGHKSVSWYQQVLGQGPQFIFQYYEKEERGRGNFPDRFSARQFPNYSSELNVNALLLGDSALYLCASSLVQGGGSSPLHFGNGTRLTVT.

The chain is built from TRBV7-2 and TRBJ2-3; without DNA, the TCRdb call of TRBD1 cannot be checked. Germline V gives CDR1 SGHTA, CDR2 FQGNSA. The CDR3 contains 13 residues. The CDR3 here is CASTLVGGDTQYF.

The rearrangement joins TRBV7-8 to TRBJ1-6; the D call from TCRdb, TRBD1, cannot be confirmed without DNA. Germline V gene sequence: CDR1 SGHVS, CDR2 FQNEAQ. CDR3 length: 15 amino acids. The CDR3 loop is CASSLVGQINSPLHF.